One and the same sample provided the 17 T cell receptor beta chains below, sequenced in a study of T cell responses to AZD1222 COVID-19 vaccine. The method was immunoSEQ multiplex PCR; TCRdb's version includes in-frame clones alone and lacks a portion of them. The data show around 52,000 clones, 75% to 90% seen once. The input for sequencing was peripheral blood, taken on day 0 of AZD1222 vaccination. The receptors here all came from an adult in good health.

This clone was counted a few times. This chain links TRBV19 with TRBJ1-1; D perhaps matches TRBD1 (5 bases). V was shortened by 10 bases and J by 4 bases, with 19 bases between the two germline ends. The germline V gene has CDR1 LNHDA and CDR2 SQIVND (reference sequence). CDR3 length equals 14 residues. CDR3 loop: CATSSGEGSTEAFF. The CDR3 nucleotides are TGTGCCACCTCCTCGGGTGAGGGGAGCACTGAAGCTTTCTTT.

The chain joins TRBV9 to TRBJ1-3; TRBD1 aligns across 7 bases. V lost 3 bases to trimming and J lost 2 bases; unmatched junction nucleotides: 5. Looked up from germline, CDR1 is SGDLS and CDR2 is YYNGEE. The CDR3 is 15 residues long. The CDR3 is CASSAGQATGNTIYF. In DNA form, the CDR3 reads TGTGCCAGCAGCGCCGGACAGGCAACTGGAAACACCATATATTTT.

This chain links TRBV25-1 with TRBJ2-5, with D possibly matching TRBD1 (6 bases). This CDR3 has 15 amino acids. V was clipped by 3 bases and J by 1 base, with 12 bases between them. Per germline, CDR1 MGHDK and CDR2 SYGVNS. The CDR3 bases are TGTGCCAGCAGTGATCCTACAGGGACCCAAGAGACCCAGTACTTC. Its translation: CASSDPTGTQETQYF.

The rearrangement links TRBV7-2 to TRBJ2-1; TRBD2 agrees at 13 bases. Germline V gene lookup returns CDR1 SGHTA and CDR2 FQGNSA. The V and J ends lost 4 bases and 8 bases, in that order; junction bases with no gene match: 8. The CDR3 sequence is 16 residues long. The CDR3 loop is CASSSLAGGPRHEQFF. CDR3 bases: TGTGCCAGCAGCTCACTAGCGGGAGGGCCTAGACATGAGCAGTTCTTC.

The chain links TRBV5-1 to TRBJ1-4; D gene uncertain. V was pared by 0 bases and J by 0 bases, with 9 bases between. CDR3 size: 16 residues. Germline V CDR1 and CDR2: SGHRS, YFSETQ. The CDR3 DNA reads TGCGCCAGCAGCTTGGCCGGGAGCTCAACTAATGAAAAACTGTTTTTT. Its protein product is CASSLAGSSTNEKLFF.

The rearrangement links TRBV3-1 (or the pseudogene TRBV3-2) to TRBJ1-1, with TRBD1 matching 8 bases. This CDR3 region has 15 residues. Per the germline V gene, CDR1 is LGHDT and CDR2 is YNNKEL (reference sequence). Trimming at V came to 3 bases and at J to 5 bases, leaving 8 bases not matched to a gene. The CDR3 region is CASSQATGAGTEAFF. The CDR3, as DNA: TGTGCCAGCAGCCAGGCGACAGGGGCGGGGACTGAAGCTTTCTTT.

This clone is judged medium-sized. The rearrangement joins TRBV27 to TRBJ2-7; TRBD1 is a possible D gene (6 bases). The CDR3 is 12 residues long. The V end lost 8 bases, the J end lost 3 bases, and 11 bases lay between the germline ends. Germline CDR1 and CDR2: MNHEY and SMNVEV (reference sequence). The CDR3 region has the DNA TGTGCCAGCCGGGACACAGGCTACGAGCAGTACTTC. Translating gives CASRDTGYEQYF.

The CDR3 reads CAKGAYISNGYTF. The CDR3 nucleotides read TGTGCAAAGGGGGCCTACATCTCCAATGGCTACACCTTC. This chain uses TRBV7-7 with TRBJ1-2; 7 bases are a match to TRBD1. The CDR3 totals 13 residues. Germline V lookup: CDR1 SSHAT, CDR2 FNYEAQ (reference sequence). Supplemented by reference TRBV7-7 and TRBJ1-2, the full variable domain reads GAGVSQSPRYKVTKRGQDVTLRCDPISSHATLYWYQQALGQGPEFLTYFNYEAQPDKSGLPSDRFSAERPEGSISTLTIQRTEQRDSAMYRCAKGAYISNGYTFGSGTRLTVV.

The chain combines TRBV30 with TRBJ1-2, with D uncertain. Germline lookup yields CDR1 GTSNPN and CDR2 SVGIG (reference sequence). The CDR3 consists of 11 residues. The V gene lost 3 bases and the J gene lost 7 bases, with 9 bases spanning the gap. The CDR3 region has the DNA TGTGCCTGGAGGATGACGAGTGGCTACACCTTC. Translated: CAWRMTSGYTF.

The CDR3 spells CASSNARFLHEQYF. DNA for the CDR3: TGTGCCAGTAGTAATGCCCGGTTTCTCCACGAGCAGTACTTC. The chain links TRBV19 to TRBJ2-7; D unresolved. Germline lookup yields CDR1 LNHDA and CDR2 SQIVND (reference sequence). The CDR3 is 14 amino acids. V was cut by 4 bases and J by 5 bases, with 15 bases left in between.

The J gene is TRBJ2-5, the V gene TRBV4-2; 12 bases are shared with TRBD2. CDR3 length: 18 residues. V shed 0 bases, J shed 2 bases, and the junction held 7 bases outside the gene matches. CDR1 and CDR2 from the germline V gene are LGHNA and YNFKEQ. DNA for the CDR3: TGTGCCAGCAGCCAAGATCAGACTAGCGGGAGTGGTCAAGAGACCCAGTACTTC. Its translation: CASSQDQTSGSGQETQYF.

The chain links TRBV7-2 to TRBJ1-5; 7 bases are a match to TRBD1. This CDR3 is built from 15 residues. The J segment lost 4 bases and the V segment lost 1 base, leaving 4 bases of the junction unmatched. Per the germline V gene, CDR1 is SGHTA and CDR2 is FQGNSA. The CDR3 coding sequence is TGTGCCAGCAGCTTAGAGAGGGGGCGAAATCAGCCCCAGCATTTT. It translates to CASSLERGRNQPQHF.

The chain has TRBV9 and TRBJ2-2; D might be TRBD1 (6 bases). Germline V gene lookup returns CDR1 SGDLS and CDR2 YYNGEE. The CDR3 length is 15 residues. Trimming left V 3 bases short and J 5 bases short, with 14 bases between. This CDR3 is CASSGTGLGTGELFF. The CDR3 nucleotides read TGTGCCAGCAGCGGAACAGGGTTGGGGACCGGGGAGCTGTTTTTT.

The rearrangement links TRBV6-6 to TRBJ1-5; D may be TRBD1 (6 bases). Germline loops: CDR1 MNHNY, CDR2 SVGAGI (reference sequence). Trimming pared 2 bases from V and 0 bases from J, leaving 11 bases between. The length of the CDR3 is 16 residues. The CDR3, as DNA: TGTGCCAGCAGTTACCGTACAGGGTTTAGCAATCAGCCCCAGCATTTT. It encodes CASSYRTGFSNQPQHF.

This chain joins TRBV7-3 and TRBJ2-3; TRBD2 might be the D (6 bases). The CDR3 runs 16 residues. Germline V gives CDR1 SGHTA, CDR2 FQGTGA. V lost 0 bases and J lost 7, with 17 bases in between. The CDR3 sequence is CASSLTGGKDGNTQYF. CDR3 DNA: TGTGCCAGCAGCTTAACTGGCGGGAAGGATGGGAATACGCAGTATTTT.

The chain combines TRBV19 with TRBJ2-2; no definite D call. This CDR3 has 13 residues. V lost 8 bases, J lost 1 base, and 8 bases lay in between. Germline CDR1 reads LNHDA; CDR2 reads SQIVND (reference sequence). CDR3 coding DNA: TGTGCCAGTGCCGGCCTGAACACCGGGGAGCTGTTTTTT. Translation gives CASAGLNTGELFF.

The chain employs TRBV4-2 and TRBJ2-7; D not certain. The CDR3 is 13 residues long. Germline CDR1 and CDR2: LGHNA and YNFKEQ. V lost 5 bases and J lost 2, with 10 bases in between. CDR3 in DNA: TGTGCCAGCAGCGAGTCCAGGACCTACGAGCAGTACTTC. This gives the protein CASSESRTYEQYF.